This T cell receptor (beta chain) originates from a study of blood T cell repertoires in COVID-19. Trimming removed 0 bases from V and 3 bases from J, with 8 bases in between. Germline-derived CDR1 and CDR2 are SGHRS and YFSETQ. The CDR3 contains 14 residues. This clone was picked up one time. The same CDR3 arises from other DNA sequences in this sample as well. Assay used: immunoSEQ multiplex PCR; TCRdb lists only in-frame clones, some missing. Altogether fewer than 350,000 clones are present, 88% being singletons, with the ten largest covering approximately 1.6%. The sample taken for sequencing was peripheral blood. This receptor was obtained from a woman between 25 and 40 years old with COVID-19, enrolled during active disease. This chain connects TRBV5-1 to TRBJ2-3, with D unclear. CDR3 DNA: TGCGCCAGCAGCTTGGATACTGGTACAGATACGCAGTATTTT. This translates into CASSLDTGTDTQYF.